Listed below are T cell receptor beta chains from one sample, sequenced in a study of shared clonotypes between healthy human individuals. Using immunoSEQ multiplex PCR, the repertoire was profiled, and TCRdb retains in-frame clones only, with some absent. The sample holds about 2.1 million clones, roughly 95% seen once. Sequenced material: naive CD8+ T cells from PBMCs. The receptors here all came from a man younger than 35 in good health. Some clones in this sample may be carry-over from other donors' samples. Both conserved end residues are part of each CDR3. The D gene is left open where the match is weak. Only some rows state a clone size, as once, few, many or a class for expanded clones.

>TRBV19|NA|13|TRBJ1-1|NA
TGTGCCAGTAGTCCGGGGCGGAGCACTGAAGCTTTCTTT
CASSPGRSTEAFF
>TRBV19|TRBD2|18|TRBJ2-1|NA
TGTGCCAGTACCGTATATCTCCAGGTGGGACTAGCCGGGGGTGAGCAGTTCTTC
CASTVYLQVGLAGGEQFF
>TRBV7-9|NA|14|TRBJ2-2|NA
TGTGCCAGCAGCTTAGTTCTTTACACCGGGGAGCTGTTTTTT
CASSLVLYTGELFF
>TRBV29-1|NA|11|TRBJ1-1|few
TGCAGCGTTGAAGAAGCGTGGGAAGCTTTCTTT
CSVEEAWEAFF
>TRBV28|NA|15|TRBJ1-2|NA
TGTGCCAGCATGACGCGACGGTTTATTCTCTATGGCTACACCTTC
CASMTRRFILYGYTF
>TRBV27|TRBD2|15|TRBJ2-7|NA
TGTGCCAGCAGAGTAGCGGGAGGGTACTCCTACGAGCAGTACTTC
CASRVAGGYSYEQYF
>TRBV25-1|NA|16|TRBJ2-3|NA
TGTGCCAGCAGTGATTACCCTAGGTCTGACCCAGATACGCAGTATTTT
CASSDYPRSDPDTQYF
>TRBV10-3|TRBD2|14|TRBJ2-5|NA
TGTGCCATCACCTCGGGACTAGCGGGAGAGGCCCAGTACTTC
CAITSGLAGEAQYF
>TRBV7-9|TRBD1|13|TRBJ2-5|NA
TGTGCCAGCAGCTTAGGGTCCCGGGACAGGGGGTACTTC
CASSLGSRDRGYF
>TRBV4-3|NA|17|TRBJ2-7|once
TGCGCCAGCAGCCAAGAATTGCGGGCGGAGTTTCCTCACGAGCAGTACTTC
CASSQELRAEFPHEQYF
>TRBV6-5|TRBD2|14|TRBJ2-1|NA
TGTGCCAGCAGGTGGAGTAGCGGGAGTTCTGAGCAGTTCTTC
CASRWSSGSSEQFF
>TRBV7-3|TRBD2|16|TRBJ2-1|NA
TGTGCCAGCAGCTCACGGACTAGTGGGGCGAGAGATGAGCAGTTCTTC
CASSSRTSGARDEQFF
>TRBV6-5|NA|15|TRBJ2-3|NA
TGTGCCAGCAGTTACTCGTCAGGGAGCACAGATACGCAGTATTTT
CASSYSSGSTDTQYF
>TRBV11-2|NA|13|TRBJ2-1|NA
TGTGCCAGCAGCTTAGTCACTTCGGGAGAGCAGTTCTTC
CASSLVTSGEQFF
>TRBV27|TRBD2|17|TRBJ2-1|once
TGTGCCAGCAGTCACCTCTCCCTTAGCGGGAGAAACGATGAGCAGTTCTTC
CASSHLSLSGRNDEQFF
>TRBV4-3|NA|13|TRBJ1-3|NA
TGCGCCAGCAGCCCCCGCGCAGGAAACACCATATATTTT
CASSPRAGNTIYF
>TRBV29-1|NA|12|TRBJ2-5|NA
TGCAGCGTCGCCAGGGGCCAAGAGACCCAGTACTTC
CSVARGQETQYF
>TRBV4-3|NA|16|TRBJ1-2|NA
TGCGCCAGCAGCCAAGGCCGGACGGGATCGGGCTATGGCTACACCTTC
CASSQGRTGSGYGYTF
>TRBV19|TRBD2|15|TRBJ2-7|once
TGTGCCAGTAAACTAACTAGCGGGGAGACCTACGAGCAGTACTTC
CASKLTSGETYEQYF
>TRBV4-2|NA|18|TRBJ2-1|NA
TGTGCCAGCAGCCAACGAGCTACGACCTTCAGCTCCTACAATGAGCAGTTCTTC
CASSQRATTFSSYNEQFF
>TRBV28|NA|12|TRBJ2-7|NA
TGTGCCAGCAGTTTCCGGGTCTACGAGCAGTACTTC
CASSFRVYEQYF
>TRBV6-1|NA|13|TRBJ2-7|NA
TGTGCCAGCAGTGCCGACTACTCCTACGAGCAGTACTTC
CASSADYSYEQYF
>TRBV7-9|NA|14|TRBJ2-7|NA
TGTGCCAGCAGTTTTCCAGCGGATACCTACGAGCAGTACTTC
CASSFPADTYEQYF
>TRBV29-1|NA|13|TRBJ1-2|NA
TGCAGCGTTGAAGAATCAAGGGACTATGGCTACACCTTC
CSVEESRDYGYTF
>TRBV9|NA|18|TRBJ1-3|NA
TGTGCCAGCAGCGCCCGACAGAATTCCCCCAACTCTGGAAACACCATATATTTT
CASSARQNSPNSGNTIYF
>TRBV5-1|NA|14|TRBJ2-7|NA
TGCGCCAGCAGCTTGCGGGCAGGGTCCTACGAGCAGTACTTC
CASSLRAGSYEQYF
>TRBV19|NA|14|TRBJ2-7|NA
TGTGCCAGTAGTATAGTTCCCATGGGCTACGAGCAGTACTTC
CASSIVPMGYEQYF
>TRBV7-8|TRBD1|18|TRBJ2-1|NA
TGTGCCAGCAGCTTACCGAGACAGGGGGGGGCCCACTACAATGAGCAGTTCTTC
CASSLPRQGGAHYNEQFF
>TRBV7-2|NA|13|TRBJ2-3|NA
TGTGCCAGCAGCTTCACAGTCCCAGATACGCAGTATTTT
CASSFTVPDTQYF
>TRBV9|NA|13|TRBJ2-2|NA
TGTGCCAGCAGCGTACTCCAGTCCGGGGAGCTGTTTTTT
CASSVLQSGELFF
>TRBV6-6|NA|12|TRBJ1-5|once
TGTGCCAGCAGTTCGCCGGGTCAGCCCCAGCATTTT
CASSSPGQPQHF
>TRBV19|NA|16|TRBJ2-7|NA
TGTGCCAGTAGGAGTCCCTCCCGGGCGCCCCCCCACGAGCAGTACTTC
CASRSPSRAPPHEQYF
>TRBV7-2|TRBD1|16|TRBJ1-3|NA
TGTGCCAGCAGCTTAGAGGGGACAGGGGTTTTAAACACCATATATTTT
CASSLEGTGVLNTIYF
>TRBV6-1|NA|12|TRBJ2-7|NA
TGTGCCAGCAGGGACAGTCCCTACGAGCAGTACTTC
CASRDSPYEQYF
>TRBV12-5|NA|13|TRBJ2-1|many
TGTGCTAGTGGTTTGATGATAGGCAATGAGCAGTTCTTC
CASGLMIGNEQFF
>TRBV27|NA|13|TRBJ2-7|once
TGTGCCAGCAGTTTATGGGGGCCTGGTGAGCAGTACTTC
CASSLWGPGEQYF
>TRBV9|TRBD2|17|TRBJ2-3|once
TGTGCCAGCAGCGCATATATAGCGGGAGGGGGCACAGATACGCAGTATTTT
CASSAYIAGGGTDTQYF
>TRBV7-8|TRBD1|15|TRBJ2-2|NA
TGTGCCAGCAGCACCTCCGGGACAGGGTTTATGGAGCTGTTTTTT
CASSTSGTGFMELFF
>TRBV18|NA|15|TRBJ1-5|few
TGTGCCAGCTCACCCCAAGACAGTGCTAATCAGCCCCAGCATTTT
CASSPQDSANQPQHF
>TRBV19|NA|14|TRBJ2-7|NA
TGTGCCAGTAGTTCCCGGTCAGGGTCGGCCGAGCAGTACTTC
CASSSRSGSAEQYF
>TRBV7-9|TRBD2|14|TRBJ2-2|NA
TGTGCCAGCAGCTTAGGCGGGGGAAGCGGGGAGCTGTTTTTT
CASSLGGGSGELFF
>TRBV19|NA|15|TRBJ2-3|NA
TGTGCCACTTCGACTGGAGGGGTGATCGTTGATACGCAGTATTTT
CATSTGGVIVDTQYF